These T cell receptor beta chains were read from a single sample in a study of OX40 agonist ivuxolimab in advanced cancers. The repertoire was sequenced with immunoSEQ multiplex PCR; TCRdb's copy has only in-frame clones and lacks some. This table has about 58,000 clones, just over 85% appearing once. The source was CD4+ or CD8+ T cells sorted from blood, collected in a trial of the OX40 agonist ivuxolimab. All receptors come from an adult with an advanced solid tumor such as melanoma, head and neck, liver or kidney cancer. The conserved cysteine and the conserved F or W are not part of the CDR3 here. Fields, in order: V gene, J gene, CDR3 protein.

V: TRBV18; J: TRBJ1-2; CDR3: ASSARRQGDGYT
V: TRBV4-1; J: TRBJ2-1; CDR3: ASSQAHGLAGGLSSYNEQF
V: TRBV5-1; J: TRBJ1-3; CDR3: ASSLEGTHSGNTIY
V: TRBV10-3; J: TRBJ1-1; CDR3: AISESMVNTEAF
V: TRBV7-2; J: TRBJ1-1; CDR3: ASSLKGLGTEAF
V: TRBV7-8; J: TRBJ1-5; CDR3: ASSDRDRGSNQPQH
V: TRBV6-5; J: TRBJ1-3; CDR3: ATSKGGGNTIY
V: TRBV18; J: TRBJ1-3; CDR3: ASSPSTGTGFGNTIY
V: TRBV27; J: TRBJ2-1; CDR3: ASSLRGQSLEQF
V: TRBV5-1; J: TRBJ2-3; CDR3: ASSLEADTQY
V: TRBV11-2; J: TRBJ2-6; CDR3: ASSPSGGALSGANVLT
V: TRBV18; J: TRBJ2-1; CDR3: ASSPWGYNEQF
V: TRBV6-6; J: TRBJ1-4; CDR3: ASSYSRGDEKLF
V: TRBV4-2; J: TRBJ2-2; CDR3: ASSQSTGGTTGELF
V: TRBV30; J: TRBJ1-2; CDR3: ACNRRGYT
V: TRBV5-1; J: TRBJ2-1; CDR3: ASRGRTVGDEQF
V: TRBV27; J: TRBJ2-3; CDR3: ASRALAGGPDTQY
V: TRBV18; J: TRBJ2-1; CDR3: ASSPPGLGQNEQF
V: TRBV28; J: TRBJ1-2; CDR3: ASSPPQGNYGYT
V: TRBV27; J: TRBJ2-7; CDR3: ASSSSARGGLYEQY
V: TRBV18; J: TRBJ2-2; CDR3: ASSPGQEAGELF
V: TRBV27; J: TRBJ2-1; CDR3: ASSLSGTGVSDEQF
V: TRBV5-1; J: TRBJ1-3; CDR3: ASSLAPFQSSGNTIY
V: TRBV5-5; J: TRBJ2-5; CDR3: ASSLALFGTQETQY
V: TRBV14; J: TRBJ1-1; CDR3: ASSRLGTANTEAF
V: TRBV18; J: TRBJ2-3; CDR3: ASSPFTDTQY
V: TRBV6-1; J: TRBJ1-5; CDR3: ASRELGTGDQPQH
V: TRBV6-1; J: TRBJ1-2; CDR3: ASRPEANYGYT
V: TRBV23-1; J: TRBJ1-4; CDR3: ASSQSEHLEN
V: TRBV6-5; J: TRBJ2-7; CDR3: ASRNRGVNYEQY
V: TRBV2; J: TRBJ2-3; CDR3: ASSGPTSLSADTQY
V: TRBV7-8; J: TRBJ1-1; CDR3: ASSFRGGPMNTEAF
V: TRBV2; J: TRBJ1-2; CDR3: ASRLQGQVPEGYT
V: TRBV6-6; J: TRBJ1-5; CDR3: ASSYPGNNQPQH
V: TRBV7-2; J: TRBJ1-5; CDR3: ASSGTGGNQPQH
V: TRBV5-1; J: TRBJ2-4; CDR3: ASRDLPGKNIQY
V: TRBV9; J: TRBJ2-7; CDR3: ASSVGGNLREQY
V: TRBV18; J: TRBJ2-2; CDR3: ASSPRYRGDTGELF
V: TRBV27; J: TRBJ1-6; CDR3: ASWQNNSPLH
V: TRBV11-3; J: TRBJ2-2; CDR3: ASSLDRGQTGELF
V: TRBV10-1; J: TRBJ2-3; CDR3: ASSDGGAGGNTQY
V: TRBV28; J: TRBJ2-1; CDR3: ASSLATSFQF